A single T cell receptor (beta chain) is shown here with its context. Its antigen remains undetermined. Qualities for individual bases were not recorded, and no much larger clone is one base off. Library method: 5' RACE. The sequencing machine was an Illumina HiSeq 2500. A second PCR of roughly 7 to 11 cycles was performed with a sample-barcoded 5' primer and a J-beta primer mix. Each TCR beta cDNA molecule received a unique molecular identifier from a template-switch 5' adaptor carrying 12 random nucleotides. At least 2.5 million CDR3-containing paired-end reads were obtained from each sample. The Mint cDNA synthesis kit, primed by a TRBC-specific oligonucleotide, was used to synthesize first-strand cDNA from all RNA. Following uracil-DNA glycosylase treatment, all cDNA underwent a first 18-cycle PCR with the universal primers M1SS and BC2_uni_R. The paper's data handling went like this. For normalization, 1 million high-quality reads were randomly selected from each sample, with every read carrying a distinct molecular identifier. Reads sharing molecular identifiers were discarded rather than binned into consensus sequences. MiTCR, set to a Q25 quality threshold and the strictest error-elimination algorithm, was used for CDR3 identification, clonotype clustering and error correction. A nonparametric unseen species model with Euler transformation was used to estimate lower-bound total TCR beta diversity. TCRdb handled the public reads itself, with Q25 trimming in fastp and clone calling in MiXCR, and kept productive beta chains. Entries are consolidated by CDR3 protein sequence, retaining the most common genes and DNA. TCRdb assigned the V and J calls; the authors' analysis was not used. The sample table lists roughly 560,000 distinct CDR3 sequences, 20% to 30% of them with a count of one. Around 10% of the sample comes from the top ten.

The roughly 39 donors, aged 6 to 90 years, were systemically healthy Caucasian individuals from Russia. Ten milliliters of peripheral blood were drawn from each donor into EDTA-treated Vacutainer tubes. PBMCs were isolated by Ficoll-Paque density-gradient centrifugation, with at least 6 million obtained per sample. Total RNA was extracted from PBMCs with Trizol reagent, with at least 5 micrograms obtained per sample. The percentages of naive CD45RAhigh/CD27high T cells were determined by flow cytometry on a PBMC aliquot from every donor. Trimming takes 6 bases from V and 6 bases from J, and the germline ends sit 20 bases apart. There are 14 amino acids in the CDR3, from cysteine to phenylalanine inclusive. Only the CDR3 DNA stays, 42 bases, in frame from base 1. The germline V gene (reference sequence) specifies DFQATT as CDR1 and SNEGSKA as CDR2. The data were obtained in a study of blood T cells in healthy people across ages (dated by TCRdb to about 2015). In terms of the full investigation: In model experiments, template switching captured about one uniquely barcoded TCR beta cDNA molecule for every two T cells. Four age groups were formed from the donors: young (average 16 years), middle-aged (just under 40), aged (about 62) and long-lived (around 82). For two donors (one aged 18 to 30 and one aged 80 or older), the study analyzed two additional independent replicas of 1 million unique cDNA reads from the same blood draw. The study measured age-related changes in TCR beta repertoire diversity using deep sequencing normalized with unique cDNA molecular identifiers. General conclusions and limits of the study: Because donor CMV infection status was unknown, age-related changes in expanded clonotypes were potentially confounded. Total diversity estimates from one million sequenced T cells were considered lower bounds and underestimates. Conclusive comparison of naive and antigen-experienced compartments was prevented by the profiling of bulk unsorted PBMCs. The percentage of naive T cells measured by flow cytometry correlated strongly with observed TCR beta diversity. Compared with the aged group, the long-lived group had more naive CD4+ T cells, fewer expanded clones and increased TCR diversity, a pattern suggesting age selection. Observed TCR beta diversity per million T cells fell roughly linearly with age, and a significant reduction was already apparent by age approximately 40.

Another study also made use of these data, one on T cells of mothers and their children. Per the second study: Donors were nine systemically healthy Caucasian individuals: three mothers and their six children. cDNA synthesis consumed the entire amount of extracted RNA, loaded at approximately 1.4 ug RNA in each 15 ul reaction. Sample barcodes and 2-4 random nucleotides were added via the M1S primer in the second PCR. Each mother yielded over 8.5 million TCR beta CDR3 reads and each child roughly 3 million reads. Thymic selection shapes the output of TCR recombination in a similar way in related and unrelated pairs, and inherited differences have a minor effect. Normalized repertoire overlap in related mother-child pairs was always slightly higher than in unrelated mother-child pairs, but the difference was never significant. No persistent microchimeric T cell clones were detected, at a sensitivity of roughly 93 clones per million clonotypes. To look for features that set related mother-child pairs apart from unrelated individuals, the researchers ran deep NGS to compare the TCR beta repertoires of mothers and children. Mothers averaged about 40 +/- 4 years of age and children averaged around 10 +/- 4 years. Libraries were sequenced on Illumina HiSeq 2000 with 100+100 nt paired-end reads after adapter ligation with NEBNext reagents. To prevent cross-contamination, the mother and child libraries were prepared a month apart and were sequenced in separate runs. For each donor, between about 450,000 and 2,300,000 distinct TCR beta clonotypes were identified. Naive TCR beta clonotypes were estimated from low-frequency clonotypes matched to each donor's FACS-determined naive share, without sorting.

The TCR originated in a boy aged 10-17 years in good health. The V and J genes are TRBV20-1 and TRBJ1-2; the D gene is perhaps TRBD1, from 6 matching bases. Sequencing was carried out using blood. The sequence in DNA is TGCAGTGCCATAAGACCAGGGGAGGGAGATGGCTACACCTTC. Translated, this gives CSAIRPGEGDGYTF.